This record concerns one T cell receptor (beta chain) sequence. What it recognizes is unknown. This specimen belongs to a study of vaccination and CD4 T cells after COVID-19. Treatment noted: approximately nine-day PBMC culture with coronavirus spike peptide pools or control peptides (ViraFEST assay). T cells were expanded with peptide pools, and expanded clonotypes were identified by TCR sequencing. It was with about 9.5 IU/ml IL-2 and 9 to 10 ug/ml peptide pools that about 2 million PBMCs per well were cultured. An Oncomine TCR Beta short-read assay was used to sequence the DNA from cultured CD4+ T cells. A single record per CDR3 protein comes from TCRdb applying MiXCR to the PCR reads. The table has about 15,000 distinct CDR3 sequences, around half seen once. The receptor was isolated from a human donor who had recovered from COVID-19. Material: CD4+ T cells from blood, cultured in vitro, obtained before SARS-CoV-2 vaccination.

This CDR3 reads CASSEDGGTEAFF. CDR3 in DNA: TGTGCCAGTAGTGAGGACGGCGGCACTGAAGCTTTCTTT. V and J are TRBV19 and TRBJ1-1; D is undetermined. The CDR3 runs 13 residues. The V gene's germline CDR1 is LNHDA and CDR2 SQIVND (reference sequence). V lost 5 bases and J 4 bases, leaving 11 bases between the germline ends.